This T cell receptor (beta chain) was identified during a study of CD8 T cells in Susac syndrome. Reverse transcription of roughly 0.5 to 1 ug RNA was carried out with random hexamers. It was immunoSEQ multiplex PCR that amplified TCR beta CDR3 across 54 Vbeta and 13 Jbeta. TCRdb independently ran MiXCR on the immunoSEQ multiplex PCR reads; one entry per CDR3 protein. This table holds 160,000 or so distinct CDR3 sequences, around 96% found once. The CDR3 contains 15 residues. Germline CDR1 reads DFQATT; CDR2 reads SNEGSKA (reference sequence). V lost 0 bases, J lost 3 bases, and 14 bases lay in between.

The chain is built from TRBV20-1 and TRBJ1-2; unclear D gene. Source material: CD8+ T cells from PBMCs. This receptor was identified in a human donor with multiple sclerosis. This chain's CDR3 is CSARDLAEQHYGYTF. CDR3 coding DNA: TGCAGTGCTAGAGATCTGGCGGAACAGCACTATGGCTACACCTTC.